Given below is one T cell receptor beta chain in context. Antigen specificity is unknown. The CDR3 extends over 14 amino acids. Germline V CDR1 and CDR2: MNHNY, SVGAGI (reference sequence). V dropped 5 bases and J dropped 4 bases, with 11 bases sitting between them. This entry belongs to a study of OX40 agonist ivuxolimab in advanced cancers. Study-wide context: Ivuxolimab, an antibody that agonizes OX40 (CD134), was administered to the patients. The study reported partial responses in three patients: one hepatocellular carcinoma, two cutaneous melanoma.

Profiled with immunoSEQ multiplex PCR; TCRdb holds only in-frame clones, not every one. This table has 55,000 or so clones, around 86% appearing once. General study points: Doses of 0.1 to 3.0 mg/kg were accompanied by clonal expansion of CD4+ and CD8+ blood T cells by week 6. Clonal expansion was among the lowest in partial responders at 0.1-3.0 mg/kg, especially CD8+.

This sequence originates from an adult with an advanced solid tumor such as melanoma, head and neck, liver or kidney cancer. Sequencing was performed on CD4+ or CD8+ T cells sorted from blood, taken in a trial of the OX40 agonist ivuxolimab. V is TRBV6-6 and J is TRBJ1-4, with a weak D call TRBD1 (5 bases). In DNA, the CDR3 is TGTGCCAGCAGTCAAGGGGCAAATAATGAAAAACTGTTTTTT. Its translation: CASSQGANNEKLFF.